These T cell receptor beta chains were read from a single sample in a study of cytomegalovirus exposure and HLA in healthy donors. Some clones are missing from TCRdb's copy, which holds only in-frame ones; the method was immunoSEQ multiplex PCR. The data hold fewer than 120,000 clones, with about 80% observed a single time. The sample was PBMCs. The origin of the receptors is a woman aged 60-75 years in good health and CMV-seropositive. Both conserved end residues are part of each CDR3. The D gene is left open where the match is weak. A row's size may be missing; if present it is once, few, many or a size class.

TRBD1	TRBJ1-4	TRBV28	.	CASSFNRDRGSTNEKLFF	TGTGCCAGCAGCTTCAATCGGGACAGGGGTTCAACTAATGAAAAACTGTTTTTT
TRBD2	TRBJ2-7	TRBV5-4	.	CASRRAGGVYEQYF	TGTGCCAGCAGAAGAGCGGGAGGGGTATACGAGCAGTACTTC
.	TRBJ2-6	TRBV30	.	CAWSVPRVSGANVLTF	TGTGCCTGGAGTGTACCGAGGGTCTCTGGGGCCAACGTCCTGACTTTC
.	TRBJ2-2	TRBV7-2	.	CASRRGRGAGELFF	TGTGCCAGCAGACGTGGCAGAGGAGCCGGGGAGCTGTTTTTT
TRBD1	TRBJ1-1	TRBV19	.	CASSIVGTGGPEAFF	TGTGCCAGTAGTATAGTCGGGACAGGGGGCCCTGAAGCTTTCTTT
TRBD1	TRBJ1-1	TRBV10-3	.	CAISAGGTEAFF	TGTGCCATCAGTGCAGGGGGCACTGAAGCTTTCTTT
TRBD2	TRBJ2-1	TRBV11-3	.	CASSPGLAETKQFF	TGTGCCAGCAGCCCGGGACTAGCGGAAACGAAGCAGTTCTTC
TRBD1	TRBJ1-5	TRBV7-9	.	CASSTQGRQPQHF	TGTGCCAGCAGCACACAGGGGAGGCAGCCCCAGCATTTT
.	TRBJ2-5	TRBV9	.	CASSVRGEETQYF	TGTGCCAGCAGCGTTCGGGGTGAAGAGACCCAGTACTTC
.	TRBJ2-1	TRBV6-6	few	CASSSNPPGEQFF	TGTGCCAGCAGTTCCAACCCTCCGGGTGAGCAGTTCTTC
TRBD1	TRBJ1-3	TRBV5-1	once	CASSLQGGNTIYF	TGCGCCAGCAGCTTACAGGGGGGAAACACCATATATTTT
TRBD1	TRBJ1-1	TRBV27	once	CASRFDRGTEAFF	TGTGCCAGCAGATTTGACAGGGGAACTGAAGCTTTCTTT
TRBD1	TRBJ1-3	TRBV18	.	CASSLWTGGIVSGNTIYF	TGTGCCAGCTCACTCTGGACAGGGGGCATAGTCTCTGGAAACACCATATATTTT
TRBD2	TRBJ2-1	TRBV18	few	CASSRFASGTHNEQFF	TGTGCCAGCTCACGCTTCGCTAGCGGGACACACAATGAGCAGTTCTTC
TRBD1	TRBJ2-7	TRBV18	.	CASSPGDSSYEQYF	TGTGCCAGCTCACCGGGGGACAGCTCCTACGAGCAGTACTTC
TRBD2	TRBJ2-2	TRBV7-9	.	CASSVSGRAGELFF	TGTGCCAGCAGCGTTAGCGGGAGGGCCGGGGAGCTGTTTTTT
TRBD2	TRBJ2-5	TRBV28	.	CASSFGGERETQYF	TGTGCCAGCAGTTTTGGGGGGGAACGAGAGACCCAGTACTTC
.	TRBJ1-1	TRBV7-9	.	CASSPTTGNTEAFF	TGTGCCAGCAGCCCTACAACAGGAAACACTGAAGCTTTCTTT
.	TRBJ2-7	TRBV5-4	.	CASSQTGQTYEQYF	TGTGCCAGCAGCCAGACCGGACAGACCTACGAGCAGTACTTC
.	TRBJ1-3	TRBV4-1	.	CASSLFFGGSDSGNTIYF	TGCGCCAGCAGCCTCTTTTTCGGGGGGTCCGACTCTGGAAACACCATATATTTT
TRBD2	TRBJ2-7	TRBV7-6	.	CACGSGRSYEQYF	TGTGCCTGTGGGAGCGGGAGATCCTACGAGCAGTACTTC
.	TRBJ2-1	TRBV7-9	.	CASSLGTSRLRYNEQFF	TGTGCCAGCAGCTTAGGGACTTCACGGCTAAGGTACAATGAGCAGTTCTTC
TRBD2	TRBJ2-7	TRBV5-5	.	CASSFGTSTEQYF	TGTGCCAGCAGCTTTGGGACTAGCACCGAGCAGTACTTC
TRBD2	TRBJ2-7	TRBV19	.	CASSNSGSSYEQYF	TGTGCCAGTAGTAACAGCGGGAGTTCTTACGAGCAGTACTTC
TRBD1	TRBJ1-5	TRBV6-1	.	CASTPGTGSGQPQHF	TGTGCCAGCACCCCCGGGACAGGGTCTGGTCAGCCCCAGCATTTT
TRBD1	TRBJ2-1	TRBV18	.	CASSPRQGYNEQFF	TGTGCCAGCTCACCCCGACAGGGCTACAATGAGCAGTTCTTC